This TCR beta chain was found in a study of blood T cell repertoires in COVID-19 (dated by TCRdb to the early 2020s). About the study as a whole: The collaborator samples originated in the United States, Italy and Spain and spanned the acute and convalescent phases of COVID-19. The samples were drawn from two sources: the first 160 participants of the ongoing ImmuneRACE study, and over 950 subjects contributed by 6 global collaborators. Where available, HLA class I and class II types were obtained from metadata supplied by the sample provider rather than from assay-based typing. The prospective study material was composed of cDNA or gDNA derived from T cells, B-cell-depleted T cells, or PBMCs. Nearly every sample came with metadata listing a de-identified subject ID, COVID-19 status, age in years and sex. Deeply sampled blood TCRbeta repertoires from subjects exposed to, actively infected with, or recovered from COVID-19 were included in the dataset. The repertoires were made available in a free public database intended to serve as a resource for research on the immune response to SARS-CoV-2.

The immunoSEQ Assay, a bias-controlled multiplex PCR, was used to amplify TCRbeta CDR3 regions from genomic DNA. In the source study's methods: Within the assay, amplification of reference gene primers was used to estimate how many nucleated cells each sample contained. To quantify the absolute abundance of each unique TCRbeta CDR3 rearrangement, sequence reads were collapsed and filtered. For each sample, productive Simpson clonality was calculated as the square root of Simpson's diversity index over productive rearrangements. The source is immuneACCESS, and TCRdb retained only in-frame sequences with V and J called. Part of the clones is not carried over; for the studies checked, unresolved V genes explain less than half of this, and the remainder is unexplained. V and J calls and clone size are given by that table; D and trimming were obtained from the DNA. The sample table shows 250,000 to 350,000 clones, and 75% to 90% are seen once. The biggest ten clones account for 2% to 3% of the sample.

The full study reports these points: Clinical and demographic metadata were provided uncurated, with the amount varying by source and participant.

Notes on this clone: This clone's antigen is unknown. Base qualities were left out, and no much larger clone turns up one base away.

Participants in the prospective study were enrolled through a virtual design, were aged roughly 18 to 100 years, and lived in about two dozen United States geographic areas. Cohort assignment in the prospective study relied on participant-reported clinical history from a screening survey and a study questionnaire. ImmuneRACE Cohort 3 recovered participants were defined by two consecutive negative NP/OP PCR tests, healthcare professional clearance, or symptom resolution. In the prospective study, whole blood, serum and a nasopharyngeal or oropharyngeal swab were collected from each participant by mobile phlebotomists. Over a roughly two-month period, participants in the prospective study had the option of providing additional blood draws and questionnaires. Blood samples from the prospective study were shipped frozen or at room temperature prior to DNA extraction. Sample: PBMCs or T cells enriched from blood (not recorded which). The receptor was derived from a woman aged 18-29 years who had recovered from COVID-19.

Here the CDR3 is given as CASSLVVGDGQETQYF. The DNA sequence is as follows: TGTGCCAGCAGCTTAGTAGTAGGAGACGGGCAAGAGACCCAGTACTTC. The chain employs TRBV7-9 and TRBJ2-5; the D gene identity is not certain. Reading the germline V gene (reference sequence) gives CDR1 SEHNR and CDR2 FQNEAQ. The V end loses 1 base and the J end loses 2 bases, and a stretch of 14 bases separates them. The CDR3 sequence holds 16 residues, the cysteine and phenylalanine included. The entry retains the CDR3 DNA only, 48 bases that are in frame from base 1.